One sample yielded the 16 T cell receptor beta chains listed below, sequenced in a study of blood T cell repertoires in COVID-19. Repertoires were generated with immunoSEQ multiplex PCR, while TCRdb's copy carries only in-frame clones and drops some. The data hold around 300,000 clones, with over 75% observed a single time. The sequenced sample consisted of peripheral blood. The receptors stem from a young man with active or convalescent COVID-19.

The V and J genes are TRBV29-1 and TRBJ2-5; TRBD1 is a possible D gene (6 bases). V lost 1 base to trimming and J lost 7 bases, with 16 bases between them. The CDR3 runs to 14 residues. From germline, CDR1 is SQVTM and CDR2 ANQGSEA. The CDR3, as DNA: TGCAGCGTTGAAGTTTTTACAGGGCAGTGGACCCAGTACTTC. Protein: CSVEVFTGQWTQYF.

The genes are TRBV9 and TRBJ2-3, with 10 positions matching TRBD1. Germline V CDR1 and CDR2: SGDLS, YYNGEE. This CDR3 comprises 16 residues. Trimming removed 3 bases from V and 2 bases from J; junction bases left unmatched: 6. The CDR3 coding sequence is TGTGCCAGCAGCGACCGGACAGGGGGACTCACAGATACGCAGTATTTT. It encodes CASSDRTGGLTDTQYF.

The genes are TRBV6-4 and TRBJ2-1; no clear D gene. The germline V gene encodes CDR1 MRHNA and CDR2 SNTAGT. V was pared by 2 bases and J by 0 bases, with 11 bases between. This CDR3 region has 16 residues. CDR3 in amino acids: CASSDPPTYSYNEQFF. For the CDR3, the DNA is TGTGCCAGCAGTGACCCGCCGACTTACTCCTACAATGAGCAGTTCTTC.

The V gene is TRBV7-6, the J gene TRBJ2-1; 10 bases match TRBD2. V shed 5 bases, J shed 6 bases, and the junction held 7 bases outside the gene matches. The CDR3 is 15 residues long. CDR1 SGHVS and CDR2 FNYEAQ come from the germline V gene. DNA of the CDR3: TGTGCCAGCAGCCCCAGCGGGGGGGTCACCAATGAGCAGTTCTTC. This codes for CASSPSGGVTNEQFF.

The chain carries TRBV2 and TRBJ1-4; no clear D. Germline V gene sequence: CDR1 SNHLY, CDR2 FYNNEI. The CDR3 runs 14 residues. The V end was cut by 8 bases, the J end by 5 bases, with 15 bases between. The CDR3 DNA reads TGTGCCAGCGCGACTGACGGAAGAAATGAAAAACTGTTTTTT. Protein product: CASATDGRNEKLFF.

The rearrangement uses TRBV6-1 and TRBJ1-5; 8 nucleotides agree with TRBD1. CDR1 and CDR2 (germline): MNHNS, SASEGT. The CDR3 loop spans 14 amino acids. V shed 2 bases and J 6 bases; nucleotides not matched to a gene: 3. The CDR3 DNA sequence: TGTGCCAGCAGTGAATCAGGGGGCGTTCAGCCCCAGCATTTT. It specifies CASSESGGVQPQHF.

This chain links TRBV21-1 with TRBJ2-5; the D call in the table, TRBD2, was not verified against the DNA. TRBV21-1 constitutes a pseudogene. The length of the CDR3 is 16 residues. The chain's CDR3 is CASSKAPSGAQETQYF. DNA of the CDR3: TGTGCCAGCAGCAAAGCCCCTAGCGGGGCCCAAGAGACCCAGTACTTC.

This rearrangement joins TRBV7-2 to TRBJ2-5; a weak D match, TRBD2 (7 bases). Looked up from germline, CDR1 is SGHTA and CDR2 is FQGNSA. This CDR3 is built from 17 residues. The V gene lost 4 bases and the J gene lost 2 bases, with 20 bases spanning the gap. The CDR3 bases are TGTGCCAGCAGCTCCAGAGGGCGGGGGCCTAGACAAGAGACCCAGTACTTC. As protein: CASSSRGRGPRQETQYF. Full variable domain (missing parts from reference TRBV7-2 and TRBJ2-5): GAGVSQSPSNKVTEKGKDVELRCDPISGHTALYWYRQSLGQGLEFLIYFQGNSAPDKSGLPSDRFSAERTGGSVSTLTIQRTQQEDSAVYLCASSSRGRGPRQETQYFGPGTRLLVL.

The chain couples TRBV10-3 to TRBJ1-1, with unresolved D. Germline V gives CDR1 ENHRY, CDR2 SYGVKD. The CDR3 totals 15 residues. With 2 bases removed from V and 0 bases from J, the gap between germline ends came to 10 bases. CDR3 region: CAISEPDSMNTEAFF. CDR3 bases: TGTGCCATCAGTGAGCCGGACTCAATGAACACTGAAGCTTTCTTT.

This clone was detected only once. The chain links TRBV15 to TRBJ2-5; TRBD2 aligns across 9 bases. The germline gives CDR1 LNHNV, CDR2 YYDKDF (reference sequence). CDR3 size: 15 residues. The trim removed 1 base at V and 5 bases at J, leaving 5 bases unmatched. The CDR3 nucleotides are TGTGCCACCAGCAGAGGGCTAGCGGGGAGGGAGACCCAGTACTTC. Residues: CATSRGLAGRETQYF.

This clone came up once. V is TRBV27 and J is TRBJ1-2, with TRBD1 matching over 8 bases. The germline CDR1 and CDR2 sequences are MNHEY and SMNVEV (reference sequence). CDR3 length: 14 amino acids. The ends lost 5 bases at V and 4 bases at J; junction bases unmatched: 6. CDR3 protein: CASSATGDGYGYTF. CDR3 coding DNA: TGTGCCAGCAGTGCGACAGGGGATGGCTATGGCTACACCTTC.

The chain couples TRBV10-3 to TRBJ1-3, with D possibly TRBD1 on 5 matching bases. CDR1 is ENHRY, CDR2 SYGVKD, per germline. Trimming pared 4 bases from V and 0 bases from J, leaving 7 bases between. The CDR3 length is 14 residues. The CDR3 protein is CAISAGSSGNTIYF. Here the CDR3 DNA reads TGTGCCATCAGTGCAGGGTCCTCTGGAAACACCATATATTTT.

V usage is TRBV5-1 and J usage is TRBJ1-2, with 12 bases lining up with TRBD1. The junction had 7 bases not matched to a gene; V was cut back by 2 bases and J by 8 bases. The CDR3 extends over 15 amino acids. In germline, CDR1 is SGHRS, CDR2 YFSETQ. CDR3: CASSLPGQGAGGYTF. In nucleotides, the CDR3 is TGCGCCAGCAGCTTACCGGGACAGGGGGCGGGCGGCTACACCTTC.

This clone appeared once. The chain is built from TRBV9 and TRBJ1-2; no definite D call. The V gene lost 3 bases and the J gene lost 5 bases, with 11 bases spanning the gap. The CDR3 is 13 amino acids. Germline V gene data show CDR1 as SGDLS and CDR2 as YYNGEE. The CDR3 DNA reads TGTGCCAGCAGCGCTGGACTCGGGTATGGCTACACCTTC. Translated, it gives CASSAGLGYGYTF.

This clone was detected only once. This chain uses TRBV4-3 with TRBJ2-1; D uncertain. Germline CDR1 reads LGHNA; CDR2 reads YSLEER. The CDR3 is made up of 17 amino acids. Deletions cut 0 bases from V and 1 base from J, with 13 bases between. The CDR3 sequence: CASSQDLWQASYNEQFF. In DNA, the CDR3 is TGCGCCAGCAGCCAAGATCTCTGGCAGGCTTCCTACAATGAGCAGTTCTTC.

The chain recombines TRBV6-5 with TRBJ2-7; tentative D call: TRBD2 (5 bases). The V end lost 6 bases, the J end lost 2 bases, and 14 bases lay between the germline ends. In germline, CDR1 is MNHEY, CDR2 SVGAGI. This CDR3 has 14 residues. The CDR3 DNA reads TGTGCCAGCAGCTTAGCGCTCCCGACCTACGAGCAGTACTTC. It codes for CASSLALPTYEQYF.